The clone carrying this TCR beta chain was counted between two and nine times. Its antigen is unidentified. This record belongs to a study of T-cell memory formation after mild COVID-19. Study summary: Largely donor-specific sequence clusters came from a couple of donors. General observations from the study: The appearance of some responding clones in pre-infection memory suggested that cross-reactive memory joined. Clones that got smaller from day 15 to 85 had even CD4/CD8, while clones growing later tipped toward CD4+.

The CDR3 extends over 13 amino acids. Per germline, CDR1 SGHVS and CDR2 FQNEAQ. V gave up 4 bases and J gave up 5 bases; unmatched junction bases: 2. TCR alpha and TCR beta cDNA libraries carrying sample barcodes and UMIs came from 5'RACE with constant-segment primers. In TCRdb, the 5' RACE reads were re-called with MiXCR into one record per CDR3 protein. There are around 310,000 distinct CDR3 sequences in the sample; more than 20% occur only once, and roughly 23% lies in the top ten. Material for sequencing was PBMCs or a T cell subset sorted from them (not recorded which). This clonotype was obtained from a man between 18 and 35 years old who had mild COVID-19 (a few samples of this study predate the infection). Cell type and time point are not known. The chain links TRBV7-8 to TRBJ2-1; the match to TRBD1 covers 7 bases. The CDR3 bases are TGTGCCAGCAGCTCGGGACAGAACAATGAGCAGTTCTTC. It codes for CASSSGQNNEQFF.